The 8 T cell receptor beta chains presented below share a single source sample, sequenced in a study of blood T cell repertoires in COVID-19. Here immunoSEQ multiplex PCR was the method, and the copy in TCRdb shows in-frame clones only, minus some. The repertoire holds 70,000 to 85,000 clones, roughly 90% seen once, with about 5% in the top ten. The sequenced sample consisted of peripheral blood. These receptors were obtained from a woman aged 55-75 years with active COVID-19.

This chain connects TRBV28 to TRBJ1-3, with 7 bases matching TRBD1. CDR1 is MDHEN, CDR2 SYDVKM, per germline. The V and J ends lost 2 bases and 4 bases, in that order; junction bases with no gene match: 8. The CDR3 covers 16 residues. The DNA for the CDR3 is TGTGCCAGCAGTTTACTCAGGGGGGCCGCAGGAAACACCATATATTTT. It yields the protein CASSLLRGAAGNTIYF.

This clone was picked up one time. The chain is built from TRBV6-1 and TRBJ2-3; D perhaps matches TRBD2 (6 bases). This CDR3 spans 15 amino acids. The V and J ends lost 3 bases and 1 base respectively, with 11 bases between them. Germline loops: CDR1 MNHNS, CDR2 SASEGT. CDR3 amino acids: CASSEGPSGTDTQYF. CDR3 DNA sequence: TGTGCCAGCAGTGAGGGTCCTAGCGGCACAGATACGCAGTATTTT.

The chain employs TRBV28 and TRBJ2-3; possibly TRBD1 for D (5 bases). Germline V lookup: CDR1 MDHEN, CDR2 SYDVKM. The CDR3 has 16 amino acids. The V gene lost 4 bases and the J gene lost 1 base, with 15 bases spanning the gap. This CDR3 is CASSSLPRAGTDTQYF. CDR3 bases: TGTGCCAGCAGTTCCCTCCCCAGGGCTGGCACAGATACGCAGTATTTT.

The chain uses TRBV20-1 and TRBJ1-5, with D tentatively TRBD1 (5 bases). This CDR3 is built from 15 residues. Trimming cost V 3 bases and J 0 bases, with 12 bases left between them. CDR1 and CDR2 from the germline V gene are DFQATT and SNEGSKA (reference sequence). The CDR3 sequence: CSASSWGLSNQPQHF. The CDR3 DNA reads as TGCAGTGCTAGTTCCTGGGGACTTAGCAATCAGCCCCAGCATTTT.

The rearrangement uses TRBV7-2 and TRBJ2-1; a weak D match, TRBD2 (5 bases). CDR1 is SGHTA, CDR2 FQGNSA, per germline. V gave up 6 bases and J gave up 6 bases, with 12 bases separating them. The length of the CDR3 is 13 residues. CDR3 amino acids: CASRRGPSNEQFF. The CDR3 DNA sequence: TGTGCCAGCAGGCGAGGGCCTAGCAATGAGCAGTTCTTC.

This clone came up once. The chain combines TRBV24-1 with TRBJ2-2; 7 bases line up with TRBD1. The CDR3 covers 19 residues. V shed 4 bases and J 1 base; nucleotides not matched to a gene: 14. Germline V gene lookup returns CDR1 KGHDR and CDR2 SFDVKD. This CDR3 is CATSDHRQGWVRNTGELFF. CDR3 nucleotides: TGTGCCACCAGTGACCACCGACAGGGTTGGGTTCGGAACACCGGGGAGCTGTTTTTT.

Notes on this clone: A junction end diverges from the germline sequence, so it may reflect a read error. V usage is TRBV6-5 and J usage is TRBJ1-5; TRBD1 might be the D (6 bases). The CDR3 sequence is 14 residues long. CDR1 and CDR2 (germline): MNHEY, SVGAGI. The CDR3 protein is CCCGQTYSNQPQHF. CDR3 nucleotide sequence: TGCTGCTGTGGACAGACCTATAGCAATCAGCCCCAGCATTTT.

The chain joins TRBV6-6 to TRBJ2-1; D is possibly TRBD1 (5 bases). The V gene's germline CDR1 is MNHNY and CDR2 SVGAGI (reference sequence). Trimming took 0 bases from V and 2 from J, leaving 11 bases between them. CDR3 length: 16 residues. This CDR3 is CASSYSSGAPYNEQFF. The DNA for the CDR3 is TGTGCCAGCAGTTACTCGAGTGGGGCCCCCTACAATGAGCAGTTCTTC.